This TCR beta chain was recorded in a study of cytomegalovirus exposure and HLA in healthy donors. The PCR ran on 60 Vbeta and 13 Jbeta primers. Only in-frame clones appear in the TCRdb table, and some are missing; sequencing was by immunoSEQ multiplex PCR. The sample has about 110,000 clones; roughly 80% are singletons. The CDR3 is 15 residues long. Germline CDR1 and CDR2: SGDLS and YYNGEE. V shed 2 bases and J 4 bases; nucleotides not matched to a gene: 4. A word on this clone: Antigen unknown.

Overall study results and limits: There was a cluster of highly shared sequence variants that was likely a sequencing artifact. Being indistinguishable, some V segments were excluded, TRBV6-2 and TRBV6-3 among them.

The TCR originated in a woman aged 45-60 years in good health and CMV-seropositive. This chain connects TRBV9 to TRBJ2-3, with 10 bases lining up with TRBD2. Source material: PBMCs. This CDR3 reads CASSVASGSADTQYF. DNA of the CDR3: TGTGCCAGCAGCGTCGCTAGCGGGAGTGCAGATACGCAGTATTTT.